The clone carrying this T cell receptor (beta chain) was picked up a small number of times. The germline V and J ends were trimmed by 5 bases and 4 bases, with 15 bases remaining between them. Germline CDR1 is MDHEN and CDR2 is SYDVKM. The CDR3 extends over 15 amino acids. Profiling relied on immunoSEQ multiplex PCR, and the TCRdb table lists in-frame clones only, not all of them. The sample lists hundreds of thousands of clones, approximately 90% occurring once. The data were obtained in a study of blood T cell repertoires in COVID-19. On the study more broadly: Resolution of symptoms, clearance, or two negative PCRs was present in recovered Cohort 3 donors.

Cohort placement rested on clinical history that participants reported themselves. The rearrangement links TRBV28 to TRBJ2-1, with a possible D match to TRBD1 (6 bases). Sequences were obtained from PBMCs or T cells enriched from blood (not recorded which). The clonotype originates from a woman aged 60-75 years in a cohort exposed to, infected with or recovered from COVID-19 (not recorded which). The CDR3 nucleotides read TGTGCCAGCAGTCGGCTGACAGGTTCTTACAATGAGCAGTTCTTC. Encoded protein: CASSRLTGSYNEQFF.